This T cell receptor beta chain was observed in a study of cytomegalovirus exposure and HLA in healthy donors. In the PCR, 60 Vbeta and 13 Jbeta primers were used. Assay: immunoSEQ multiplex PCR; the TCRdb copy retains only in-frame clones and omits some. The sample has some 57,000 clones, about 90% seen once. Between the trimmed V and J ends, which lost 5 bases and 3 bases, there was a span of 7 bases. The CDR3 is 13 amino acids. Germline loops: CDR1 LNHDA, CDR2 SQIVND (reference sequence). The chain employs TRBV19 and TRBJ2-2, with D tentatively TRBD2 (6 bases). The sequence derives from a man under 40 in good health and CMV-seropositive. Sequencing used PBMCs. The CDR3 DNA reads TGTGCCAGTAGTCTAGCGTACACCGGGGAGCTGTTTTTT. Its protein product is CASSLAYTGELFF.